This T cell receptor (beta chain) was sequenced during a study of cytomegalovirus exposure and HLA in healthy donors. Across the study: The early release's HLA-typed donors yielded approximately 82 million unique TCRs.

With 60 Vbeta and 13 Jbeta primers, the PCR was carried out. Sequenced by immunoSEQ multiplex PCR; TCRdb stores in-frame clones only, minus some. Of around 45,000 clones in the sample, 45% to 60% were seen once. CDR3 length equals 14 residues. Germline V gene lookup returns CDR1 SGDLS and CDR2 YYNGEE. Trimming cost V 0 bases and J 2 bases, with 9 bases left between them. The sequence came from a man aged 60 to 75 in good health and CMV-seronegative. The sequenced sample consisted of PBMCs. The rearrangement uses TRBV9 and TRBJ2-7; D possibly corresponds to TRBD2 (6 bases). The CDR3 region has the DNA TGTGCCAGCAGCGTAGTGGCGGGAACCTACGAGCAGTACTTC. This sequence encodes CASSVVAGTYEQYF.